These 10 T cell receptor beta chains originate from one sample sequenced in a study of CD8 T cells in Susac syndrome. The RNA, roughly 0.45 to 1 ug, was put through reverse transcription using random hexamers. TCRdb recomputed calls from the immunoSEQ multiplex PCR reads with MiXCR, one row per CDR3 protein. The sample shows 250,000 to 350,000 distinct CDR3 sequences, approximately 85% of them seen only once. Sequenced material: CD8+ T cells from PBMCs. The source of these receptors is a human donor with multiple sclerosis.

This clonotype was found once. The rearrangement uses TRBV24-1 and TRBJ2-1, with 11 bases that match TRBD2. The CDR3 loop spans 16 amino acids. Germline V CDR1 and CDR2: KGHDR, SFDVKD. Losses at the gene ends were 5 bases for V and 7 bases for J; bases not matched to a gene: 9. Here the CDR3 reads CATSGLGLADGNEQFF. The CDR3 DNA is TGTGCCACCAGTGGCCTGGGACTAGCGGATGGAAATGAGCAGTTCTTC.

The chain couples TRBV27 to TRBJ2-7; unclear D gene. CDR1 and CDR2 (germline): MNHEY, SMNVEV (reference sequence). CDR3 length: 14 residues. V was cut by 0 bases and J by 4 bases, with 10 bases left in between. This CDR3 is CASSLSPLGYEQYF. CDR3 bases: TGTGCCAGCAGTTTATCACCCTTAGGGTACGAGCAGTACTTC.

The CDR3 DNA reads as TGTGCCAGCAGCGAGGCAGGGGATCATGGCAAAAACATTCAGTACTTC. Translating gives CASSEAGDHGKNIQYF. The gene calls are TRBV7-9 and TRBJ2-4; maybe TRBD1 (6 bases). The CDR3 is 16 amino acids. Germline CDR1 and CDR2: SEHNR and FQNEAQ (reference sequence). V lost 5 bases and J 3 bases, leaving 17 bases between the germline ends.

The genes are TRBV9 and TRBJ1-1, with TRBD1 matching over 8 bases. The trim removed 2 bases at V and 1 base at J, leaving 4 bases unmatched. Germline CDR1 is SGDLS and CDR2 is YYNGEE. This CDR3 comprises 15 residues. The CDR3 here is CASSVDRDRNTEAFF. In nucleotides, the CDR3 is TGTGCCAGCAGCGTGGACAGGGACCGGAACACTGAAGCTTTCTTT.

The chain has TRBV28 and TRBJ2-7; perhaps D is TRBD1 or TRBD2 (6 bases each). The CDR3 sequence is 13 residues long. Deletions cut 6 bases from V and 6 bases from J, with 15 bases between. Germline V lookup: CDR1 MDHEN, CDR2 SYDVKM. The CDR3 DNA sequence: TGTGCCAGCAGCCAGACTAGGGGGTTCGAGCAGTACTTC. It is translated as CASSQTRGFEQYF.

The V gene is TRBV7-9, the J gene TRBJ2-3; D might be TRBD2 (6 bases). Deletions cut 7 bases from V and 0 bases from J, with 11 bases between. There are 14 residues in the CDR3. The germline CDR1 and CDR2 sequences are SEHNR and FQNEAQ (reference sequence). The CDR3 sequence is CASKSSVSTDTQYF. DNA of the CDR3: TGTGCCAGCAAATCTAGCGTGAGCACAGATACGCAGTATTTT.

For the CDR3, the DNA is TGTGCCAGCAGCCGTGTAACAGGGGTCCCCTACGAGCAGTACTTC. This gives the protein CASSRVTGVPYEQYF. The V call is TRBV14, the J call TRBJ2-7, with 7 positions matching TRBD1. Germline V gene lookup returns CDR1 SGHDN and CDR2 FVKESK. Trimming cost V 4 bases and J 2 bases; bases outside gene matches: 8. This CDR3 is 15 amino acids long.

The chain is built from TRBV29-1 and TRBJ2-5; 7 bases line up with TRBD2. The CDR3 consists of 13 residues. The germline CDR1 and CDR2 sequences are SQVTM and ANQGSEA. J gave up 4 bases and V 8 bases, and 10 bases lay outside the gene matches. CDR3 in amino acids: CSFAGGTGETQYF. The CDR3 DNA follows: TGCAGCTTTGCCGGGGGGACGGGAGAGACCCAGTACTTC.

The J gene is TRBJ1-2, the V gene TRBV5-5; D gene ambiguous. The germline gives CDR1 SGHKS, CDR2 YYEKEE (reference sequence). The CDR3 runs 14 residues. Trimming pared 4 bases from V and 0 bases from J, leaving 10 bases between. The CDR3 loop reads CASSHTRANYGYTF. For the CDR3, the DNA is TGTGCCAGCAGCCATACCCGGGCTAACTATGGCTACACCTTC. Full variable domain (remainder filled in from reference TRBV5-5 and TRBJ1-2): DAGVTQSPTHLIKTRGQQVTLRCSPISGHKSVSWYQQVLGQGPQFIFQYYEKEERGRGNFPDRFSARQFPNYSSELNVNALLLGDSALYLCASSHTRANYGYTFGSGTRLTVV.

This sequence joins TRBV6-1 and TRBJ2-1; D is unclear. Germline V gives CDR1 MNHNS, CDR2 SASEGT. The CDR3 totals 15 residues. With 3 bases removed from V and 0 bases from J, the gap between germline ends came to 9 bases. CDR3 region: CASSDRPSSYNEQFF. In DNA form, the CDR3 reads TGTGCCAGCAGTGACCGTCCGAGCTCCTACAATGAGCAGTTCTTC.